The entry below describes one T cell receptor beta chain. Its antigen remains unknown. Repertoires were generated with immunoSEQ multiplex PCR, while TCRdb's copy carries only in-frame clones and drops some. The sample has approximately 160,000 clones, around 90% seen once; the top ten hold around 2.6%. The V and J ends lost 4 bases and 9 bases, in that order; junction bases with no gene match: 11. CDR1 and CDR2 from the germline V gene are SGHRS and YFSETQ. This CDR3 is built from 15 residues. The data were taken from a study of T cell responses to AZD1222 COVID-19 vaccine. Whole-study findings and limits: Unmutated variant regions are reportedly targeted by nearly half of spike-specific TCRs. Most donors were white British, females outnumbered males, and clonal diversity was possibly underestimated.

The sequences come from peripheral blood, collected on day 0 of AZD1222 vaccination. This chain joins TRBV5-1 and TRBJ2-1; TRBD2 matches at 9 bases. This receptor was obtained from an adult in good health. CDR3 amino acids: CASSLVAGEGFEQFF. The CDR3 nucleotides are TGCGCCAGCAGCCTAGTAGCGGGAGAAGGTTTTGAGCAGTTCTTC.